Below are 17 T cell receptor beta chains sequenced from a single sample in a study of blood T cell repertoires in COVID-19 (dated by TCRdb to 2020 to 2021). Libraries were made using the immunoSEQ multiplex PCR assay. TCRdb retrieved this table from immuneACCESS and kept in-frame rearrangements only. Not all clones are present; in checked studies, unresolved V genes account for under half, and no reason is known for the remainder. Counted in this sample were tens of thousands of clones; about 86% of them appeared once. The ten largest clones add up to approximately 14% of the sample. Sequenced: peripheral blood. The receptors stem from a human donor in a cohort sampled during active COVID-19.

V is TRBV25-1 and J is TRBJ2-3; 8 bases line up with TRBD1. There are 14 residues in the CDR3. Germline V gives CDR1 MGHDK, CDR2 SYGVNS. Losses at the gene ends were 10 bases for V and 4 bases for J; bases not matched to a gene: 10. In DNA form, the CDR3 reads TGTGCCACCTCGGACAGGGTAGATTCAGATACGCAGTATTTT. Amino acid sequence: CATSDRVDSDTQYF.

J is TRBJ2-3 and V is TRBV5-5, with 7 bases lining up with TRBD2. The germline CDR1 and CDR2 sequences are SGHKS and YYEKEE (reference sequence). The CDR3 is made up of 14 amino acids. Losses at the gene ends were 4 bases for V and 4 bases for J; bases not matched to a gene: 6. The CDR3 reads CASSPLAAPDTQYF. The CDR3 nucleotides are TGTGCCAGCAGCCCTCTAGCGGCGCCAGATACGCAGTATTTT.

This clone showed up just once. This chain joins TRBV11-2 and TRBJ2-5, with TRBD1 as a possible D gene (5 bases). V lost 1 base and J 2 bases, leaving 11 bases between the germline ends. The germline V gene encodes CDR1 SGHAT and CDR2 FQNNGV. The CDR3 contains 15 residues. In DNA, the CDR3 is TGTGCCAGCAGCTTAGGGTCCAGGGAACAAGAGACCCAGTACTTC. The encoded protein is CASSLGSREQETQYF.

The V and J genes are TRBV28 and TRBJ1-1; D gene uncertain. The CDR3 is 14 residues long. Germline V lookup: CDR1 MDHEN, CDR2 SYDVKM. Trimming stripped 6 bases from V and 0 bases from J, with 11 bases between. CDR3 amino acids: CASSSPGMNTEAFF. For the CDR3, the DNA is TGTGCCAGCAGCTCGCCGGGAATGAACACTGAAGCTTTCTTT.

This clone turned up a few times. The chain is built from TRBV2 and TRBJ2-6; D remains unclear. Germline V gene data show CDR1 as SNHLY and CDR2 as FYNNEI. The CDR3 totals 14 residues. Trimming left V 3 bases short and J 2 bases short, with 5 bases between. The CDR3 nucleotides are TGTGCCAGCAGTGACTACCCTGGGGCCAACGTCCTGACTTTC. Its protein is CASSDYPGANVLTF. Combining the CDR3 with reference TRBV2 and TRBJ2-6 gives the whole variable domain EPEVTQTPSHQVTQMGQEVILRCVPISNHLYFYWYRQILGQKVEFLVSFYNNEISEKSEIFDDQFSVERPDGSNFTLKIRSTKLEDSAMYFCASSDYPGANVLTFGAGSRLTVL.

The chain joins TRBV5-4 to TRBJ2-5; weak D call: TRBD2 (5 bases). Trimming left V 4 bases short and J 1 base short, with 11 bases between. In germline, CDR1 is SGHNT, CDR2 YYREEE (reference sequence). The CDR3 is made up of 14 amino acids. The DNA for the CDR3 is TGTGCCAGCAGCCTGGACGGACTCCAAGAGACCCAGTACTTC. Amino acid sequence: CASSLDGLQETQYF. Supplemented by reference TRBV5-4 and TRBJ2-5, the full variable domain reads ETGVTQSPTHLIKTRGQQVTLRCSSQSGHNTVSWYQQALGQGPQFIFQYYREEENGRGNFPPRFSGLQFPNYSSELNVNALELDDSALYLCASSLDGLQETQYFGPGTRLLVL.

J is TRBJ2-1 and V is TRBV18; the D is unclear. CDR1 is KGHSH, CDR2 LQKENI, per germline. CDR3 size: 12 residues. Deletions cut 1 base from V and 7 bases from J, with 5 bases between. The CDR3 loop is CASSPLSNEQFF. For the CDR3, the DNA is TGTGCCAGCTCACCACTCAGTAATGAGCAGTTCTTC.

CDR3 DNA: TGTGCCAGCAGCTTCGACCCGTTCGGTCCGCAGGGACAGGCTTCCTATGGCTACACCTTC. Encoded protein: CASSFDPFGPQGQASYGYTF. The chain recombines TRBV5-5 with TRBJ1-2, with 8 bases aligning to TRBD1. The CDR3 has 20 residues. V was clipped by 2 bases and J by 4 bases; unmatched bases: 22. The V gene's germline CDR1 is SGHKS and CDR2 YYEKEE (reference sequence).

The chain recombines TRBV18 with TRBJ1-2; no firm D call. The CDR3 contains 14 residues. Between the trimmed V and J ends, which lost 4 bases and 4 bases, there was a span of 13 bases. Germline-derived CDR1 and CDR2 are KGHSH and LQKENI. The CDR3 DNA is TGTGCCAGCTCACTCCACGCGGAGTCCTATGGCTACACCTTC. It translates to CASSLHAESYGYTF.

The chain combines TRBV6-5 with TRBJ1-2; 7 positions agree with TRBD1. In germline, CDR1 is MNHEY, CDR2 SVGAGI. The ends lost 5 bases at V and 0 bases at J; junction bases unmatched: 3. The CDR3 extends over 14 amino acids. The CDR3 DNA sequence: TGTGCCAGCAGTAAGACAGGGACTAACTATGGCTACACCTTC. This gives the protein CASSKTGTNYGYTF.

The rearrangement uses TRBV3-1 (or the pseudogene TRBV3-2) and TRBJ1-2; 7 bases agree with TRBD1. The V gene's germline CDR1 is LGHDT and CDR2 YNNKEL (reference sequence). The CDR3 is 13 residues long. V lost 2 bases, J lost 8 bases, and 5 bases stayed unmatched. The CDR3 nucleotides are TGTGCCAGCAGCCAAAACGACAGGGAAGGCTACACCTTC. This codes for CASSQNDREGYTF.

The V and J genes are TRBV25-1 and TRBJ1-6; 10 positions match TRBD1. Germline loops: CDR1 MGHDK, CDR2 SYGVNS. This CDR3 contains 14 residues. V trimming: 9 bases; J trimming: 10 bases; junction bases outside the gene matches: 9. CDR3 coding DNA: TGTGCCAGAAGGAGGGACAGGGGTCGGTCACCCCTCCACTTT. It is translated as CARRRDRGRSPLHF.

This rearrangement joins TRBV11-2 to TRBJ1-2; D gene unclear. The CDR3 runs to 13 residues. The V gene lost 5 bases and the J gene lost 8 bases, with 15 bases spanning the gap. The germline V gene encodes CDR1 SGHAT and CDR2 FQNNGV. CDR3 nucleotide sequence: TGTGCCAGCAGCCACGACCTCAGCGGCGGCTACACCTTC. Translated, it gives CASSHDLSGGYTF.

The CDR3 protein is CASSRTSVYNEQFF. The CDR3 bases are TGTGCCAGCAGCCGGACTAGCGTCTACAATGAGCAGTTCTTC. J is TRBJ2-1 and V is TRBV4-2, with 9 bases that match TRBD2. The CDR3 contains 14 residues. J was trimmed by 3 bases and V by 4 bases; bases with no gene match: 1. Germline V gene lookup returns CDR1 LGHNA and CDR2 YNFKEQ.

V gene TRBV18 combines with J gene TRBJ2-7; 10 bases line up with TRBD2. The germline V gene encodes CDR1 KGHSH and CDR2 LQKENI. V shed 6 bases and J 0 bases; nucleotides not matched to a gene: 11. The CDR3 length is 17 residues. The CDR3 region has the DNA TGTGCCAGCTCCATGGCAGGACTAGCGGACATCTCCTACGAGCAGTACTTC. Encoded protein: CASSMAGLADISYEQYF.

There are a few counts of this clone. CDR3 sequence: CATSGDTLIRVLHF. In nucleotides, the CDR3 is TGTGCCACCTCCGGTGACACCTTAATTCGAGTTCTCCACTTT. This rearrangement joins TRBV4-2 to TRBJ1-6; D uncertain. With 10 bases removed from V and 16 bases from J, the gap between germline ends came to 26 bases. CDR3 length: 14 amino acids. From germline, CDR1 is LGHNA and CDR2 YNFKEQ.

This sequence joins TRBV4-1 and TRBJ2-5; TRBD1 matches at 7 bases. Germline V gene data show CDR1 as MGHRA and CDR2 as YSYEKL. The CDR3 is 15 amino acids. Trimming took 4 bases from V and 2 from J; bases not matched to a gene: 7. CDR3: CASSLNPGGQETQYF. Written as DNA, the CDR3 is TGCGCCAGCAGCCTCAACCCAGGGGGTCAAGAGACCCAGTACTTC.